This T cell receptor (beta chain) was documented in a study of Ad26.COV2.S vaccination and SARS-CoV-2 variants. Study-wide results and caveats: Following vaccination, spike-specific CD8+ and CD4+ T cell responses reportedly exhibited substantial breadth. The study found similar non-spike TCR breadth in vaccine and placebo recipients.

With regard to this clone: The target antigen is unknown.

The assay was immunoSEQ multiplex PCR, and TCRdb's table has in-frame clones only and misses some. The table has hundreds of thousands of clones, more than 70% seen once. The treatment here: around 19 received Ad26.COV2.S at low or high dose, single or two shots; 5 received placebo; per-sample allocation not given. Sampling was performed 63 days after the first vaccine or placebo injection. The length of the CDR3 is 15 residues. V was clipped by 8 bases and J by 8 bases; unmatched bases: 12. Per germline, CDR1 MNHEY and CDR2 SVGAGI. The V and J genes are TRBV6-5 and TRBJ1-6; TRBD1 agrees at 7 bases. This TCR derives from a person aged 18-65 years who received the Ad26.COV2.S COVID-19 vaccine or a placebo. Source: peripheral blood, taken in a trial of Ad26.COV2.S vaccine versus placebo. The DNA of the CDR3 is TGTGCCAGCCACCCTTACCGGGACAGACATTCACCCCTCCACTTT. Protein sequence: CASHPYRDRHSPLHF.